These T cell receptor beta chains were read from a single sample in a study of cytomegalovirus exposure and HLA in healthy donors. Measured with immunoSEQ multiplex PCR; TCRdb has only the in-frame clones, and not every one. The data show under 150,000 clones, around 80% seen once. The sequencing input was PBMCs. The receptors were gathered from a boy younger than 10 in good health and CMV-seronegative. Each CDR3 is given without its conserved first and last residue. Fields, in order: V gene, clone size, J gene, CDR3 protein. Clone size is given for some rows only: seen once, a few or many times, or a class if the clone is expanded.

TRBV6-1	NA	TRBJ1-1	ASSQHGQGGTEAF
TRBV5-1	NA	TRBJ2-2	ASSPLREGTGELF
TRBV6-5	NA	TRBJ1-5	ASSSRGYQPQH
TRBV7-2	NA	TRBJ1-1	ASSQPELNRGRGRTEAF
TRBV5-6	NA	TRBJ2-7	ASSPGQSYEQY
TRBV23-1	few	TRBJ1-1	ASFRRGGAEAF
TRBV28	NA	TRBJ2-2	ASSSGRARREATGELF
TRBV10-3	NA	TRBJ1-6	AISNRDNSPLH
TRBV6-4	NA	TRBJ2-3	ASSVGGSTDTQY
TRBV27	NA	TRBJ2-2	ASSATAGANTGELF
TRBV7-9	NA	TRBJ2-5	ASSLGTGIETQY
TRBV28	NA	TRBJ1-2	ASSPLGTGRYGNYGYT
TRBV28	NA	TRBJ2-7	AITTSGTYEQY
TRBV23-1	NA	TRBJ2-7	ASSHEHGTYEQY
TRBV5-1	NA	TRBJ2-3	ASSSPLGRGGGTDTQY
TRBV28	NA	TRBJ1-2	ASGRGGALGYT
TRBV6-6	NA	TRBJ2-5	ASSYVPQGGETQY
TRBV5-4	NA	TRBJ2-3	ASSLRGRSTDTQY
TRBV13	once	TRBJ2-1	ASSFSNSYNEQF
TRBV6-6	NA	TRBJ2-2	ASRALAGGQTGELF
TRBV19	NA	TRBJ2-5	ASSIRSPGGQETQY
TRBV28	NA	TRBJ2-3	ASSLDGLLSSGTDTQY
TRBV6-4	NA	TRBJ1-6	ASSECYLAGQGGRSPLH
TRBV5-4	NA	TRBJ1-6	ASSLSGGRLPLH
TRBV4-3	NA	TRBJ2-1	ASSQGLRSYNEQF
TRBV10-2	NA	TRBJ2-7	ASSLPGQGAYEQY
TRBV7-3	few	TRBJ2-5	ASSSGGASEAQY
TRBV4-3	NA	TRBJ2-7	ASSQDRTSGLLNGEQY
TRBV28	few	TRBJ1-1	ASREGGTEAF
TRBV6-5	NA	TRBJ2-3	ASSRGGKKPFTQY
TRBV19	NA	TRBJ2-2	ATGETVTGELF
TRBV11-3	NA	TRBJ2-7	ASSSLSGTASYEQY
TRBV11-2	few	TRBJ1-6	ASSLSGGSVSPLH
TRBV10-3	NA	TRBJ2-5	AIRPGLEETQY
TRBV12-5	NA	TRBJ2-2	ASGFVVDGTRHVAGELF
TRBV9	NA	TRBJ1-5	ASGRGNQPQH
TRBV7-6	NA	TRBJ1-1	ASSPGTGIVNTEAF
TRBV4-1	NA	TRBJ2-1	ASSPTGGANNEQF
TRBV28	NA	TRBJ1-4	ASSFQSGGVGEKLF
TRBV19	NA	TRBJ2-7	ASSPVAGTGGEQY
TRBV28	NA	TRBJ2-7	ARSFSGEVMEQY
TRBV18	NA	TRBJ1-2	ASSPRAGDYGYT
TRBV15	NA	TRBJ2-7	ATSRTSGSYQQY
TRBV15	NA	TRBJ2-1	ATSRAPRVNEQF
TRBV5-4	NA	TRBJ2-3	ALQGTDTQY
TRBV5-6	NA	TRBJ2-3	ASSFGDRRLSTDTQY
TRBV11-2	NA	TRBJ1-1	ASSLVAGGWSTEAF
TRBV2	NA	TRBJ2-3	ASPSGQRQATTDTQY